The rows below give T cell receptor beta chains drawn from one sample of a study of cytomegalovirus exposure and HLA in healthy donors. This table comes from immunoSEQ multiplex PCR, and its TCRdb copy is limited to in-frame clones, with some not included. The data hold about 150,000 clones, with more than 75% observed a single time. The material sequenced was PBMCs. These receptors were taken from a woman aged 18-29 years in good health and CMV-seronegative. CDR3s include the opening cysteine and the closing phenylalanine or tryptophan. Each record gives: clone size, V gene, CDR3 length, J gene, D gene, CDR3 protein, CDR3 DNA. A D gene is named only where the DNA matches it firmly. For some rows the clone size is stated as once, few or many, or as a class when expanded; others skip it.

clone_size: once; v_call: TRBV27; cdr3_length: 13; j_call: TRBJ2-7; d_call: TRBD2; cdr3_aa: CASSSGGGYEQYF; cdr3_nt: TGTGCCAGCAGTTCCGGGGGGGGGTACGAGCAGTACTTC
clone_size: .; v_call: TRBV7-9; cdr3_length: 16; j_call: TRBJ1-3; d_call: .; cdr3_aa: CASRLPQDYSGNTIYF; cdr3_nt: TGTGCCAGCAGATTACCACAGGACTACTCTGGAAACACCATATATTTT
clone_size: .; v_call: TRBV11-3; cdr3_length: 15; j_call: TRBJ2-5; d_call: .; cdr3_aa: CASSLNSGVQETQYF; cdr3_nt: TGTGCCAGCAGCTTAAACTCAGGGGTCCAAGAGACCCAGTACTTC
clone_size: .; v_call: TRBV10-1; cdr3_length: 22; j_call: TRBJ2-2; d_call: .; cdr3_aa: CASRAKPRDNRHLVKNTGELFF; cdr3_nt: TGCGCCAGCAGAGCCAAGCCCCGGGACAATCGACACCTAGTTAAGAACACCGGGGAGCTGTTTTTT
clone_size: .; v_call: TRBV19; cdr3_length: 15; j_call: TRBJ1-5; d_call: .; cdr3_aa: CASSITERRNQPQHF; cdr3_nt: TGTGCCAGTAGTATAACTGAGCGCCGAAATCAGCCCCAGCATTTT
clone_size: once; v_call: TRBV7-6; cdr3_length: 11; j_call: TRBJ2-7; d_call: .; cdr3_aa: CASSLQGEQYF; cdr3_nt: TGTGCCAGCAGCTTACAGGGGGAGCAGTACTTC
clone_size: .; v_call: TRBV29-1; cdr3_length: 13; j_call: TRBJ2-3; d_call: .; cdr3_aa: CSVEDYSTDTQYF; cdr3_nt: TGCAGCGTTGAGGACTATAGCACAGATACGCAGTATTTT
clone_size: .; v_call: TRBV10-3; cdr3_length: 17; j_call: TRBJ1-2; d_call: TRBD1; cdr3_aa: CAISETEQGAMAYGYTF; cdr3_nt: TGTGCCATCAGTGAAACAGAACAGGGGGCAATGGCCTATGGCTACACCTTC
clone_size: .; v_call: TRBV19; cdr3_length: 15; j_call: TRBJ2-5; d_call: TRBD2; cdr3_aa: CASSPGGGRQETQYF; cdr3_nt: TGTGCCAGTAGCCCGGGGGGGGGAAGACAAGAGACCCAGTACTTC
clone_size: .; v_call: TRBV12-5; cdr3_length: 12; j_call: TRBJ1-2; d_call: TRBD1; cdr3_aa: CASGPQGNGYTF; cdr3_nt: TGTGCTAGTGGTCCACAGGGGAATGGCTACACCTTC
clone_size: .; v_call: TRBV28; cdr3_length: 11; j_call: TRBJ2-4; d_call: .; cdr3_aa: CASSQGGAQYF; cdr3_nt: TGTGCCAGTAGTCAAGGGGGTGCTCAGTACTTC
clone_size: .; v_call: TRBV11-2; cdr3_length: 14; j_call: TRBJ1-1; d_call: .; cdr3_aa: CASSPLSGRAEAFF; cdr3_nt: TGTGCCAGCAGCCCACTGTCCGGGCGGGCTGAAGCTTTCTTT
clone_size: .; v_call: TRBV28; cdr3_length: 17; j_call: TRBJ2-5; d_call: TRBD2; cdr3_aa: CAGSSAGVAGGLETQYF; cdr3_nt: TGTGCCGGCAGTTCCGCCGGGGTAGCGGGAGGGTTGGAGACCCAGTACTTC
clone_size: .; v_call: TRBV27; cdr3_length: 12; j_call: TRBJ2-5; d_call: .; cdr3_aa: CASSLGGWPQYF; cdr3_nt: TGTGCCAGCAGTTTAGGTGGTTGGCCCCAGTACTTC
clone_size: .; v_call: TRBV7-9; cdr3_length: 14; j_call: TRBJ1-2; d_call: .; cdr3_aa: CASSLGVSAGGYTF; cdr3_nt: TGTGCCAGCAGCTTAGGGGTGTCGGCCGGGGGCTACACCTTC
clone_size: .; v_call: TRBV7-9; cdr3_length: 15; j_call: TRBJ2-7; d_call: TRBD2; cdr3_aa: CASSFPVAAGGEQYF; cdr3_nt: TGTGCCAGCAGCTTCCCTGTAGCGGCCGGGGGGGAGCAGTACTTC
clone_size: few; v_call: TRBV11-2; cdr3_length: 16; j_call: TRBJ2-7; d_call: .; cdr3_aa: CASSRAGGSASYEQYF; cdr3_nt: TGTGCCAGCAGCCGTGCCGGCGGTTCCGCCTCCTACGAGCAGTACTTC
clone_size: .; v_call: TRBV30; cdr3_length: 14; j_call: TRBJ2-2; d_call: TRBD1; cdr3_aa: CAWSRTGATGELFF; cdr3_nt: TGTGCCTGGAGCAGGACAGGGGCCACCGGGGAGCTGTTTTTT
clone_size: .; v_call: TRBV28; cdr3_length: 12; j_call: TRBJ1-2; d_call: .; cdr3_aa: CASRSGAKGYTF; cdr3_nt: TGTGCCAGCAGGTCAGGGGCGAAAGGCTACACCTTC
clone_size: few; v_call: TRBV2; cdr3_length: 15; j_call: TRBJ1-4; d_call: .; cdr3_aa: CASSEFGGDNEKLFF; cdr3_nt: TGTGCCAGCAGTGAATTTGGGGGGGACAATGAAAAACTGTTTTTT
clone_size: .; v_call: TRBV14; cdr3_length: 19; j_call: TRBJ2-2; d_call: .; cdr3_aa: CASSPPGSGQAANTGELFF; cdr3_nt: TGTGCCAGCAGCCCCCCGGGTAGCGGACAAGCCGCGAACACCGGGGAGCTGTTTTTT
clone_size: .; v_call: TRBV6-1; cdr3_length: 13; j_call: TRBJ2-3; d_call: TRBD2; cdr3_aa: CASSAAGTDTQYF; cdr3_nt: TGTGCCAGCTCGGCAGCGGGAACAGATACGCAGTATTTT
clone_size: few; v_call: TRBV4-2; cdr3_length: 16; j_call: TRBJ2-7; d_call: .; cdr3_aa: CASSQDLGDNSYEQYF; cdr3_nt: TGTGCCAGCAGCCAAGATTTAGGGGACAACTCCTACGAGCAGTACTTC
clone_size: once; v_call: TRBV18; cdr3_length: 16; j_call: TRBJ2-1; d_call: .; cdr3_aa: CASSPGAGYRNNEQFF; cdr3_nt: TGTGCCAGCTCACCAGGGGCGGGATATCGAAACAATGAGCAGTTCTTC
clone_size: .; v_call: TRBV6-5; cdr3_length: 15; j_call: TRBJ1-2; d_call: TRBD1; cdr3_aa: CASSHPRDRGFGYTF; cdr3_nt: TGTGCCAGCAGTCACCCCCGGGACAGGGGGTTTGGCTACACCTTC
clone_size: few; v_call: TRBV5-4; cdr3_length: 15; j_call: TRBJ2-7; d_call: TRBD1; cdr3_aa: CASSHSGTGEYEQYF; cdr3_nt: TGTGCCAGCAGCCATTCCGGGACAGGGGAATACGAGCAGTACTTC